The rows below give T cell receptor beta chains drawn from one sample of a study of response to subunit inactivated influenza vaccine. From the RT-PCR reads, TCRdb called clonotypes with MiXCR, one entry per CDR3 protein. The sample includes about 620,000 distinct CDR3 sequences, 12% seen only once; the top ten take roughly 10%. The sequencing here drew on PBMCs from blood, taken on the day of vaccination. The receptors were sampled from a man in his fifties or sixties who received an inactivated influenza vaccine. The CDR3 runs from the conserved cysteine through the conserved F or W. The order of the fields is V gene, J gene, clone size, D gene, CDR3 protein, CDR3 DNA. D genes are given only for firm matches. Clone size appears in some rows only: once, few, many, or a class for an expanded clone.

>TRBV18|TRBJ2-3|many|.
CASSPQADTQYF
TGTGCCAGCTCACCACAGGCAGATACGCAGTATTTT
>TRBV6-2/TRBV6-3|TRBJ2-7|many|.
CASSPLYEQYF
TGTGCTAGCAGCCCTCTCTACGAGCAGTACTTC
>TRBV6-5|TRBJ2-1|.|.
CASSRQVGEQFF
TGTGCCAGCAGTCGACAGGTCGGTGAGCAGTTCTTC
>TRBV6-1|TRBJ2-1|.|TRBD1
CASSEERGLYNEQFF
TGTGCCAGCAGTGAAGAGAGGGGGCTTTACAATGAGCAGTTCTTC
>TRBV20-1|TRBJ1-2|few|.
CSAKSAEDYGYTF
TGCAGTGCTAAGTCAGCTGAGGACTATGGCTACACCTTC
>TRBV29-1|TRBJ2-5|.|.
CSADGGLGGETQYF
TGCAGCGCCGATGGGGGCCTCGGGGGGGAGACCCAGTACTTC
>TRBV5-4|TRBJ2-5|.|.
CASSLEGGDQYF
TGTGCCAGCAGCTTGGAAGGGGGGGACCAGTACTTC
>TRBV7-2|TRBJ2-2|few|TRBD2
CASSLTSGSGTGELFF
TGTGCCAGCAGCTTAACTAGCGGGAGCGGAACCGGGGAGCTGTTTTTT
>TRBV6-2/TRBV6-3|TRBJ2-2|.|.
CASSYTGWELFF
TGTGCCAGCAGTTATACCGGCTGGGAGCTGTTTTTT
>TRBV20-1|TRBJ2-2|few|.
CSARGRTAEYTGELFF
TGCAGTGCTAGAGGCCGGACAGCGGAGTACACCGGGGAGCTGTTTTTT
>TRBV6-1|TRBJ2-7|.|.
CASRVGVGIYEQYF
TGTGCCAGCAGGGTAGGAGTAGGAATCTACGAGCAGTACTTC
>TRBV25-1|TRBJ1-1|.|.
CASSERGRKEAFF
TGTGCCAGCAGTGAAAGGGGTAGAAAGGAAGCTTTCTTT
>TRBV3-1|TRBJ2-2|few|TRBD1
CASSPPGQGATGELFF
TGTGCCAGCAGCCCACCGGGACAGGGGGCAACCGGGGAGCTGTTTTTT
>TRBV6-1|TRBJ2-3|.|.
CASSHRRGQTDTQYF
TGTGCCAGCAGTCATCGGAGGGGGCAAACAGATACGCAGTATTTT
>TRBV28|TRBJ2-7|many|.
CASSLPAYEQYF
TGTGCCAGCAGTTTGCCAGCCTACGAGCAGTACTTC
>TRBV4-1|TRBJ1-3|.|.
CASSQVWGANGNTIYF
TGCGCCAGCAGCCAAGTTTGGGGGGCTAATGGAAACACCATATATTTT
>TRBV7-9|TRBJ1-2|few|.
CASSLVGIYGYTF
TGTGCCAGCAGCTTAGTGGGTATTTATGGCTACACCTTC
>TRBV4-3|TRBJ1-6|.|TRBD1
CASSRTQGSYSPLHF
TGCGCCAGCAGCCGCACACAGGGGTCCTATTCACCCCTCCACTTT
>TRBV3-1|TRBJ2-1|few|TRBD2
CASSQEAGRVANEQFF
TGTGCCAGCAGCCAAGAGGCGGGGAGGGTAGCGAATGAGCAGTTCTTC
>TRBV11-2|TRBJ2-3|.|TRBD2
CASSLGAGTSIYF
TGTGCCAGCAGCTTAGGGGCGGGGACTAGCATTTATTTT
>TRBV5-1|TRBJ1-1|few|.
CASSSEGLEAFF
TGCGCCAGCAGCTCGGAGGGGCTCGAAGCTTTCTTT
>TRBV29-1|TRBJ2-5|few|TRBD2
CSGGLAGTGTQYF
TGCAGCGGGGGACTAGCGGGGACCGGGACCCAGTACTTC
>TRBV3-1|TRBJ2-5|many|.
CASSQNSRLSTETQYF
TGTGCCAGCAGCCAAAACTCCCGGCTTTCGACAGAGACCCAGTACTTC
>TRBV12-3/TRBV12-4|TRBJ2-6|.|TRBD1
CASSSRKPWTGAAGANVLTF
TGTGCCAGCAGTTCCCGCAAACCTTGGACAGGGGCTGCTGGGGCCAACGTCCTGACTTTC
>TRBV27|TRBJ2-2|many|.
CASSLTPGELFF
TGTGCCAGCAGTTTAACTCCCGGGGAGCTGTTTTTT
>TRBV15|TRBJ2-2|.|.
CATSRERYPNTGELFF
TGTGCCACCAGCAGAGAAAGGTATCCGAACACCGGGGAGCTGTTTTTT
>TRBV12-3/TRBV12-4|TRBJ2-2|few|TRBD2
CASALRGAPILNTGELFF
TGTGCCAGCGCCTTGCGGGGGGCGCCCATACTTAACACCGGGGAGCTGTTTTTT
>TRBV7-9|TRBJ2-3|.|.
CASGQGIDTQYF
TGTGCCAGCGGCCAAGGGATCGATACGCAGTATTTT